The 31 T cell receptor beta chains in this list originate from one sample, sequenced in a study of shared clonotypes between healthy human individuals. TCRdb keeps only in-frame clones here, not all; method: immunoSEQ multiplex PCR. In the table there are around 2.1 million clones, approximately 94% of which are singletons. The sequenced sample was naive CD4+ T cells sorted from blood. Subset of the sample: CD45RA+ positively selected. The origin of the receptors is a man younger than 35 in good health.

This chain connects TRBV7-3 to TRBJ2-5, with unresolved D. The V gene lost 1 base and the J gene lost 4 bases, with 13 bases spanning the gap. The CDR3 is 15 residues long. Germline V gene sequence: CDR1 SGHTA, CDR2 FQGTGA. CDR3 residues: CASSLIGSVLETQYF. The CDR3 DNA sequence: TGTGCCAGCAGCTTAATAGGGTCCGTGCTAGAGACCCAGTACTTC.

This rearrangement joins TRBV9 to TRBJ2-1; 9 bases are a match to TRBD2. Per germline, CDR1 SGDLS and CDR2 YYNGEE. Trimming at V came to 2 bases and at J to 5 bases, leaving 5 bases not matched to a gene. The CDR3 contains 15 residues. CDR3 sequence: CASSVASGVNNEQFF. Written as DNA, the CDR3 is TGTGCCAGCAGCGTTGCTAGCGGGGTTAACAATGAGCAGTTCTTC.

The V and J genes are TRBV19 and TRBJ2-1; no clear D. Between the trimmed V and J ends, which lost 0 bases and 6 bases, there was a span of 12 bases. This CDR3 has 15 residues. Germline loops: CDR1 LNHDA, CDR2 SQIVND (reference sequence). The CDR3 spells CASSIDSLQSNEQFF. CDR3 nucleotide sequence: TGTGCCAGTAGTATAGATAGCCTCCAGTCCAATGAGCAGTTCTTC.

The chain links TRBV10-2 to TRBJ1-4, with a tentative D call TRBD1 (5 bases). The CDR3 is made up of 14 amino acids. Per germline, CDR1 WSHSY and CDR2 SAAADI. Trimming took off 6 bases at V and 4 bases at J, with 12 bases between the two ends. This CDR3 is CASSFGTDNEKLFF. As DNA, the CDR3 is TGCGCCAGCAGCTTCGGGACGGATAATGAAAAACTGTTTTTT.

V usage is TRBV28 and J usage is TRBJ1-1; TRBD1 is a possible D gene (5 bases). Per germline, CDR1 MDHEN and CDR2 SYDVKM. This CDR3 is built from 13 residues. Trimming removed 5 bases at V and 8 bases at J, with 15 bases between. The chain's CDR3 is CASSLGGYREAFF. CDR3 bases: TGTGCCAGCAGTCTCGGGGGATACAGAGAAGCTTTCTTT.

This rearrangement joins TRBV4-3 to TRBJ2-5, with 8 positions matching TRBD1. The ends lost 0 bases at V and 6 bases at J; junction bases unmatched: 9. This CDR3 has 16 residues. Germline values: CDR1 LGHNA, CDR2 YSLEER. Here the CDR3 reads CASSQDRQGTVKTQYF. Written as DNA, the CDR3 is TGCGCCAGCAGCCAAGATAGACAGGGGACGGTAAAGACCCAGTACTTC.

The CDR3 coding sequence is TGCGCCAGCAGCCAAGACGGACTTAAGGGAATCACAGATACGCAGTATTTT. It is translated as CASSQDGLKGITDTQYF. The gene calls are TRBV4-3 and TRBJ2-3, with TRBD2 as a possible D gene (5 bases). CDR3 length: 17 amino acids. Per the germline V gene, CDR1 is LGHNA and CDR2 is YSLEER. The V and J ends lost 0 bases and 2 bases respectively, with 15 bases between them.

The chain uses TRBV7-2 and TRBJ2-1; 9 bases fit TRBD2. The CDR3 loop spans 14 amino acids. Losses at the gene ends were 5 bases for V and 5 bases for J; bases not matched to a gene: 4. In germline, CDR1 is SGHTA, CDR2 FQGNSA. The CDR3 is CASSLRTSDNEQFF. CDR3 DNA: TGTGCCAGCAGCCTCAGGACTAGCGACAATGAGCAGTTCTTC.

V is TRBV30 and J is TRBJ2-3; possible D gene TRBD2, 5 bases. This CDR3 has 15 residues. Per the germline V gene, CDR1 is GTSNPN and CDR2 is SVGIG (reference sequence). V lost 1 base and J lost 3, with 14 bases in between. CDR3 DNA sequence: TGTGCCTGGAGTGCGGCTAGCTTCGGGACAGATACGCAGTATTTT. It specifies CAWSAASFGTDTQYF.

The chain employs TRBV4-3 and TRBJ2-3, with 9 bases matching TRBD2. The CDR3 consists of 17 residues. Per the germline V gene, CDR1 is LGHNA and CDR2 is YSLEER. V shed 3 bases and J 0 bases; nucleotides not matched to a gene: 7. The CDR3, as DNA: TGCGCCAGCAGCCAGCGGGAGGGGGGGATCAGCACAGATACGCAGTATTTT. It specifies CASSQREGGISTDTQYF.

Concerning this clone: This CDR3 is also generated by other DNA sequences in the sample. This chain connects TRBV9 to TRBJ2-1; the D is unclear. The CDR3 sequence is 15 residues long. Per the germline V gene, CDR1 is SGDLS and CDR2 is YYNGEE. Between the trimmed V and J ends, which lost 0 bases and 0 bases, there was a span of 7 bases. In nucleotides, the CDR3 is TGTGCCAGCAGCGTAGCGGAAAGCTCCTACAATGAGCAGTTCTTC. Protein sequence: CASSVAESSYNEQFF.

The rearrangement links TRBV4-1 to TRBJ2-1; D may be TRBD2 (6 bases). Germline lookup yields CDR1 MGHRA and CDR2 YSYEKL. V was pared by 4 bases and J by 0 bases, with 16 bases between. The CDR3 loop spans 17 amino acids. This CDR3 is CASSRGEGVYSYNEQFF. The DNA of the CDR3 is TGCGCCAGCAGCCGGGGGGAAGGGGTCTACTCCTACAATGAGCAGTTCTTC.

V is TRBV7-6 and J is TRBJ2-1; unclear D gene. CDR3 length: 15 residues. CDR1 and CDR2 from the germline V gene are SGHVS and FNYEAQ. V lost 5 bases and J 7 bases, leaving 18 bases between the germline ends. Here the CDR3 DNA reads TGTGCCAGCAGCCTTACCTCGGTAGCCAAGAATGAGCAGTTCTTC. Translation gives CASSLTSVAKNEQFF.

In DNA, the CDR3 is TGCGCCAGCAGCTGGACGAGGACGAAGGGCGGGGAGCTGTTTTTT. Its protein product is CASSWTRTKGGELFF. The chain employs TRBV5-1 and TRBJ2-2, with D unclear. There are 15 residues in the CDR3. CDR1 is SGHRS and CDR2 is YFSETQ in the germline V gene. Trimming pared 3 bases from V and 7 bases from J, leaving 16 bases between.

CDR3 residues: CASSLNPAVTDTQYF. The CDR3 DNA follows: TGTGCCAGCAGCTTGAATCCAGCGGTCACAGATACGCAGTATTTT. The chain couples TRBV5-4 to TRBJ2-3; maybe TRBD2 (5 bases). The CDR3 runs to 15 residues. V lost 1 base to trimming and J lost 2 bases, with 11 bases between them. Germline loops: CDR1 SGHNT, CDR2 YYREEE (reference sequence).

The chain couples TRBV5-4 to TRBJ2-5; the D call may be TRBD1 or TRBD2 (5 bases each). Germline lookup yields CDR1 SGHNT and CDR2 YYREEE (reference sequence). Trimming left V 4 bases short and J 5 bases short, with 18 bases between. This CDR3 comprises 15 residues. The CDR3 here is CASSLTGTKIETQYF. CDR3 bases: TGTGCCAGCAGCCTCACGGGGACCAAGATCGAGACCCAGTACTTC. The whole variable domain, remainder taken from reference TRBV5-4 and TRBJ2-5, is ETGVTQSPTHLIKTRGQQVTLRCSSQSGHNTVSWYQQALGQGPQFIFQYYREEENGRGNFPPRFSGLQFPNYSSELNVNALELDDSALYLCASSLTGTKIETQYFGPGTRLLVL.

The J gene is TRBJ1-1, the V gene TRBV4-1; a weak D match, TRBD1 (5 bases). Trimming left V 4 bases short and J 6 bases short, with 18 bases between. Per germline, CDR1 MGHRA and CDR2 YSYEKL. The CDR3 contains 15 residues. Here the CDR3 DNA reads TGCGCCAGCAGCCCCTTGGGGCAGGTACGCGCTGAAGCTTTCTTT. Translating gives CASSPLGQVRAEAFF.

CDR3 loop: CASSPGGPSNYGYTF. Here the CDR3 DNA reads TGTGCCAGCTCACCAGGGGGGCCCTCTAACTATGGCTACACCTTC. The J gene is TRBJ1-2, the V gene TRBV18, with D perhaps TRBD1 (6 bases). CDR1 KGHSH and CDR2 LQKENI come from the germline V gene. V was pared by 2 bases and J by 0 bases, with 10 bases between. The CDR3 loop spans 15 amino acids.

V gene TRBV30 combines with J gene TRBJ1-5; tentative D call: TRBD1 (5 bases). The CDR3 length is 14 residues. The germline V gene has CDR1 GTSNPN and CDR2 SVGIG (reference sequence). Between the trimmed V and J ends, which lost 5 bases and 6 bases, there was a span of 17 bases. Here the CDR3 reads CAWGDGTRTQPQHF. CDR3 bases: TGTGCCTGGGGGGACGGGACCCGCACTCAGCCCCAGCATTTT.

J is TRBJ2-2 and V is TRBV9, with TRBD1 identical over 9 bases. V gave up 3 bases and J gave up 4 bases; unmatched junction bases: 13. The CDR3 spans 18 residues. CDR1 is SGDLS and CDR2 is YYNGEE in the germline V gene. The CDR3 DNA reads as TGTGCCAGCAGCGCCGGACGAGGGACAGGGACGGCCACCGGGGAGCTGTTTTTT. This encodes CASSAGRGTGTATGELFF. Together with reference TRBV9 and TRBJ2-2, the CDR3 gives the full variable domain: DSGVTQTPKHLITATGQRVTLRCSPRSGDLSVYWYQQSLDQGLQFLIQYYNGEERAKGNILERFSAQQFPDLHSELNLSSLELGDSALYFCASSAGRGTGTATGELFFGEGSRLTVL.

This chain uses TRBV5-1 with TRBJ1-6; TRBD1 matches at 7 bases. This CDR3 comprises 14 residues. Per germline, CDR1 SGHRS and CDR2 YFSETQ. V shed 4 bases, J shed 10 bases, and the junction held 8 bases outside the gene matches. The CDR3: CASSPGTDHSPLHF. As DNA, the CDR3 is TGCGCCAGCAGCCCCGGGACAGATCACTCACCCCTCCACTTT.

The chain joins TRBV21-1 to TRBJ2-7; the D call of TRBD2 is as the table states it, not checked on the DNA. TRBV21-1 is designated a pseudogene. This CDR3 has 16 amino acids. DNA for the CDR3: TGTGCCAGCAGCAAAGCACAACTAGCGGTGACCTACGAGCAGTACTTC. Translated: CASSKAQLAVTYEQYF.

This clone is a singleton in its sample. The gene calls are TRBV25-1 and TRBJ2-7; 8 positions agree with TRBD1. There are 16 residues in the CDR3. CDR1 is MGHDK, CDR2 SYGVNS, per germline. The junction had 12 bases not matched to a gene; V was cut back by 2 bases and J by 6 bases. CDR3 coding DNA: TGTGCCAGCAGTGAACAGAGGACAGGGAAGAGTCGCGAGCAGTACTTC. It is translated as CASSEQRTGKSREQYF.

The rearrangement links TRBV6-5 to TRBJ2-1; possibly TRBD2 for D (5 bases). The V end was cut by 6 bases, the J end by 9 bases, with 15 bases between. The CDR3 covers 13 residues. Per the germline V gene, CDR1 is MNHEY and CDR2 is SVGAGI. The DNA for the CDR3 is TGTGCCAGCAGGCGAGAACTAGGTGGTGAGCAGTTCTTC. It yields the protein CASRRELGGEQFF.

The V call is TRBV6-1, the J call TRBJ2-3; D unclear. Germline CDR1 is MNHNS and CDR2 is SASEGT. Between the trimmed V and J ends, which lost 8 bases and 5 bases, there was a span of 11 bases. The CDR3 runs 12 residues. In DNA form, the CDR3 reads TGTGCCAGCGAGCCTAGGGTAGATACGCAGTATTTT. The encoded protein is CASEPRVDTQYF.

This CDR3 is CASGNELASNQPQHF. The DNA for the CDR3 is TGTGCCAGCGGGAATGAACTGGCGAGCAATCAGCCCCAGCATTTT. V gene TRBV2 combines with J gene TRBJ1-5, with D uncertain. Germline V gene lookup returns CDR1 SNHLY and CDR2 FYNNEI. V was shortened by 8 bases and J by 1 base, with 15 bases between the two germline ends. CDR3 length: 15 residues.

The genes are TRBV11-2 and TRBJ1-1, with D perhaps TRBD1 (6 bases). The CDR3 length is 13 residues. The V and J ends lost 5 bases and 4 bases respectively, with 11 bases between them. Germline CDR1 is SGHAT and CDR2 is FQNNGV. Here the CDR3 DNA reads TGTGCCAGCAGCCGCAGGGGTGGCACTGAAGCTTTCTTT. It specifies CASSRRGGTEAFF.

The chain links TRBV11-2 to TRBJ2-3, with 7 nucleotides matching TRBD1. V was pared by 5 bases and J by 3 bases, with 17 bases of the junction left unmatched. CDR1 and CDR2 (germline): SGHAT, FQNNGV. The CDR3 length is 18 residues. CDR3 bases: TGTGCCAGCAGCCGAGGGGGCTGGGCGGCGTACTCGACAGATACGCAGTATTTT. It specifies CASSRGGWAAYSTDTQYF.

The rearrangement joins TRBV12-5 to TRBJ1-1; D remains ambiguous. CDR1 is LGHNT and CDR2 is FRNRAP in the germline V gene. The germline V and J ends were trimmed by 2 bases and 1 base, with 14 bases remaining between them. The CDR3 consists of 16 residues. In DNA, the CDR3 is TGTGCTAGTGGTTTGCCTCGAGGTAGTCGGAACACTGAAGCTTTCTTT. Translation gives CASGLPRGSRNTEAFF.

The chain links TRBV6-5 to TRBJ1-1; D may be TRBD1 (5 bases). Germline CDR1 is MNHEY and CDR2 is SVGAGI. V gave up 5 bases and J gave up 7 bases, with 14 bases separating them. CDR3 length equals 13 residues. The CDR3 DNA follows: TGTGCCAGCAGTAGAGGGAAAGACAGTGAAGCTTTCTTT. Protein product: CASSRGKDSEAFF.

The chain joins TRBV9 to TRBJ2-7; D assignment may be TRBD1 or TRBD2 (5 bases each). V was shortened by 6 bases and J by 6 bases, with 16 bases between the two germline ends. The CDR3 length is 13 residues. Per germline, CDR1 SGDLS and CDR2 YYNGEE. The CDR3 region is CASNRGTTPEQYF. The CDR3 DNA reads TGTGCCAGCAACCGAGGGACCACTCCCGAGCAGTACTTC.